A single sample gave rise to the 23 T cell receptor beta chains below, sequenced in a study of spatial heterogeneity in lung cancer. Time point indicated: blood at routine non-recurrence follow-up after resection. TCRdb re-called the 5' RACE reads with MiXCR, one entry per CDR3 protein. The table has 25,000 to 35,000 distinct CDR3 sequences, less than 11% seen once. The sequencing here drew on PBMCs, taken at follow-up. Receptor source: a female donor with early-stage non-small cell lung cancer.

This clonotype came up a few times. The gene calls are TRBV9 and TRBJ2-7; 9 positions match TRBD2. The germline CDR1 and CDR2 sequences are SGDLS and YYNGEE. The CDR3 spans 14 residues. V was clipped by 0 bases and J by 6 bases; unmatched bases: 4. The CDR3 loop is CASSVEGTSSEQYF. As DNA, the CDR3 is TGTGCCAGCAGCGTAGAAGGGACTAGCAGCGAGCAGTACTTC.

The gene calls are TRBV19 and TRBJ1-4; weak D call: TRBD1 (5 bases). The CDR3 runs 16 residues. Looked up from germline, CDR1 is LNHDA and CDR2 is SQIVND (reference sequence). Deletions cut 5 bases from V and 2 bases from J, with 15 bases between. The chain's CDR3 is CASSARPGATNEKLFF. The CDR3 DNA follows: TGTGCCAGTAGTGCCCGTCCTGGGGCTACTAATGAAAAACTGTTTTTT.

This clonotype was counted only a few times. The chain employs TRBV29-1 and TRBJ1-1; 8 positions agree with TRBD1. CDR1 SQVTM and CDR2 ANQGSEA come from the germline V gene. The CDR3 spans 13 residues. V lost 5 bases, J lost 1 base, and 3 bases stayed unmatched. The CDR3 reads CSVRTGQNTEAFF. Written as DNA, the CDR3 is TGCAGCGTTCGGACAGGGCAGAACACTGAAGCTTTCTTT.

This clonotype was counted only a few times. The rearrangement joins TRBV11-2 to TRBJ2-5; no clear D. Germline lookup yields CDR1 SGHAT and CDR2 FQNNGV. The V gene lost 3 bases and the J gene lost 7 bases, with 6 bases spanning the gap. There are 11 residues in the CDR3. The CDR3 sequence is CASSFVGTQYF. CDR3 coding DNA: TGTGCCAGCAGCTTTGTCGGGACCCAGTACTTC.

This clonotype was found a few times. The chain carries TRBV2 and TRBJ2-1; D is possibly TRBD1 (6 bases). Germline loops: CDR1 SNHLY, CDR2 FYNNEI. This CDR3 region has 12 residues. The V end was cut by 8 bases, the J end by 3 bases, with 8 bases between. DNA of the CDR3: TGTGCCAGCCGGGACAACTACAATGAGCAGTTCTTC. It yields the protein CASRDNYNEQFF.

The sample holds a few counts of this clonotype. This sequence joins TRBV7-2 and TRBJ1-6; no firm D call. Germline CDR1 reads SGHTA; CDR2 reads FQGNSA. Trimming stripped 1 base from V and 8 bases from J, with 12 bases between. The CDR3 runs 15 residues. Written as DNA, the CDR3 is TGTGCCAGCAGCTTAGAGTTAGGTGATTATTCACCCCTCCACTTT. Amino acids: CASSLELGDYSPLHF.

This clonotype came up a few times. The chain is built from TRBV15 and TRBJ2-1, with TRBD2 identical over 7 bases. Germline lookup yields CDR1 LNHNV and CDR2 YYDKDF (reference sequence). Trimming took 5 bases from V and 10 from J; bases not matched to a gene: 8. CDR3 length: 13 amino acids. In DNA, the CDR3 is TGTGCCACCAGCCGGCCGGGGGGTGGGGAGCAGTTCTTC. Its translation: CATSRPGGGEQFF.

This clonotype was recorded at least ten times. The chain links TRBV20-1 to TRBJ2-4; D not resolved. Germline CDR1 is DFQATT and CDR2 is SNEGSKA (reference sequence). The CDR3 is made up of 12 amino acids. The V end lost 1 base, the J end lost 8 bases, and 9 bases lay between the germline ends. The CDR3 DNA is TGCAGTGCTAGAGCAGCGTCGGACATTCAGTACTTC. It translates to CSARAASDIQYF.

This rearrangement joins TRBV7-2 to TRBJ1-5, with no clear D. Germline V gene data show CDR1 as SGHTA and CDR2 as FQGNSA. The V end lost 2 bases, the J end lost 2 bases, and 10 bases lay between the germline ends. The CDR3 loop spans 15 amino acids. CDR3 DNA sequence: TGTGCCAGCAGCTTAAGCACGGCTGGCAATCAGCCCCAGCATTTT. Translating it yields CASSLSTAGNQPQHF.

The J gene is TRBJ2-1, the V gene TRBV4-1, with D maybe TRBD2 (6 bases). The CDR3 is 17 amino acids. CDR1 is MGHRA and CDR2 is YSYEKL in the germline V gene. The ends were cut back, 1 base at V and 5 bases at J, with 18 bases in the middle. The CDR3 region has the DNA TGCGCCAGCAGCCAAGGGGGACTCCTACGCTCGGACAATGAGCAGTTCTTC. Residues: CASSQGGLLRSDNEQFF.

The sample holds a few counts of this clonotype. This chain links TRBV18 with TRBJ1-2; no reliable D call. Germline V gene data show CDR1 as KGHSH and CDR2 as LQKENI. This CDR3 has 13 amino acids. Trimming removed 2 bases at V and 6 bases at J, with 10 bases between. CDR3 sequence: CASSPDPSDGYTF. The CDR3 bases are TGTGCCAGCTCACCAGATCCCTCGGATGGCTACACCTTC.

In its sample, this clonotype was seen a few times. J is TRBJ2-3 and V is TRBV6-5, with 14 nucleotides matching TRBD2. The germline V gene encodes CDR1 MNHEY and CDR2 SVGAGI. After removal of 10 bases from V and 8 bases from J, the junction contained 8 bases not matched to a gene. The CDR3 sequence is 14 residues long. The CDR3 DNA reads as TGTGCCACCGAGACTAGCGGGGGGGCAGCTACGCAGTATTTT. It specifies CATETSGGAATQYF.

V gene TRBV6-1 combines with J gene TRBJ1-2; 7 nucleotides align to TRBD1. Germline loops: CDR1 MNHNS, CDR2 SASEGT. Trimming removed 3 bases from V and 3 bases from J; junction bases left unmatched: 7. The CDR3 runs 15 residues. The CDR3 region has the DNA TGTGCCAGCAGTGACGGACAGGCCGATTACTATGGCTACACCTTC. It translates to CASSDGQADYYGYTF.

The rearrangement joins TRBV20-1 to TRBJ1-2; D may be TRBD1 (5 bases). Germline CDR1 reads DFQATT; CDR2 reads SNEGSKA (reference sequence). This CDR3 has 14 amino acids. The V and J ends lost 5 bases and 5 bases respectively, with 18 bases between them. The CDR3 sequence is CSALFQGLTYGYTF. The CDR3 DNA follows: TGCAGTGCTCTCTTCCAGGGACTTACTTATGGCTACACCTTC.

This clonotype was counted at least ten times. The chain carries TRBV5-5 and TRBJ2-7; 10 nucleotides align to TRBD2. CDR1 and CDR2 (germline): SGHKS, YYEKEE (reference sequence). The junction had 2 bases not matched to a gene; V was cut back by 2 bases and J by 0 bases. The CDR3 is made up of 15 amino acids. Here the CDR3 DNA reads TGTGCCAGCAGCTTCTCTAGCGGGAGCTCCTACGAGCAGTACTTC. Translated, it gives CASSFSSGSSYEQYF. The whole variable domain, remainder taken from reference TRBV5-5 and TRBJ2-7, is DAGVTQSPTHLIKTRGQQVTLRCSPISGHKSVSWYQQVLGQGPQFIFQYYEKEERGRGNFPDRFSARQFPNYSSELNVNALLLGDSALYLCASSFSSGSSYEQYFGPGTRLTVT.

The rearrangement uses TRBV6-5 and TRBJ2-7; TRBD1 matches 11 bases. V was pared by 5 bases and J by 7 bases, with 10 bases of the junction left unmatched. CDR3 length: 15 amino acids. Germline-derived CDR1 and CDR2 are MNHEY and SVGAGI. CDR3 DNA sequence: TGTGCCAGCAGTCCCGGGACAGGGGGAGTTTATGAGCAGTACTTC. Residues: CASSPGTGGVYEQYF.

The rearrangement joins TRBV28 to TRBJ2-7; 10 bases agree with TRBD1. The CDR3 has 17 amino acids. From germline, CDR1 is MDHEN and CDR2 SYDVKM. The V and J ends lost 2 bases and 5 bases, in that order; junction bases with no gene match: 12. The CDR3 region has the DNA TGTGCCAGCAGTTTAAGGCCATTGGGACAGGGGTTCCACGAGCAGTACTTC. This translates into CASSLRPLGQGFHEQYF.

The CDR3 loop is CASSSNRETQYF. The CDR3, as DNA: TGTGCCAGCAGCTCTAACCGAGAGACCCAGTACTTC. This rearrangement joins TRBV7-9 to TRBJ2-5; no clear D gene. Trimming cost V 4 bases and J 4 bases, with 7 bases left between them. This CDR3 region has 12 residues. The germline V gene encodes CDR1 SEHNR and CDR2 FQNEAQ (reference sequence).

This clonotype was observed many times. The V and J genes are TRBV2 and TRBJ1-1; 9 nucleotides agree with TRBD1. The germline V gene encodes CDR1 SNHLY and CDR2 FYNNEI. This CDR3 comprises 13 residues. V lost 6 bases and J lost 3; bases outside the gene matches: 2. The CDR3 region is CASRWTGDTEAFF. The CDR3 DNA is TGTGCCAGCAGATGGACAGGGGACACTGAAGCTTTCTTT.

This clonotype was counted at least ten times. This rearrangement joins TRBV19 to TRBJ2-2; the D is unclear. This CDR3 comprises 14 residues. Germline V gene data show CDR1 as LNHDA and CDR2 as SQIVND (reference sequence). Trimming removed 8 bases at V and 3 bases at J, with 13 bases between. CDR3 DNA: TGTGCCAGTGCCCCTCTTGACTACACCGGGGAGCTGTTTTTT. Its translation: CASAPLDYTGELFF.

This clonotype was recorded at least ten times. The chain couples TRBV5-1 to TRBJ1-1; D may be TRBD1 (5 bases). Germline V gene sequence: CDR1 SGHRS, CDR2 YFSETQ. With 3 bases removed from V and 1 base from J, the gap between germline ends came to 13 bases. The CDR3 is made up of 15 amino acids. CDR3 DNA: TGCGCCAGCAGCTCGCCTCAAACAGGGAACACTGAAGCTTTCTTT. Its protein product is CASSSPQTGNTEAFF.

This clonotype showed up many times. The CDR3 nucleotides read TGTGCCAGCAGCGTGACAGGGAACACCGGGGAGCTGTTTTTT. Amino acid sequence: CASSVTGNTGELFF. The chain is built from TRBV7-9 and TRBJ2-2, with D perhaps matching TRBD1 (6 bases). Germline lookup yields CDR1 SEHNR and CDR2 FQNEAQ (reference sequence). V shed 5 bases and J shed 1 base, with 8 bases lying between them. CDR3 length: 14 amino acids.

The chain is built from TRBV2 and TRBJ2-6, with 8 bases matching TRBD1. V dropped 3 bases and J dropped 3; count of bases not matched to a gene: 7. Germline values: CDR1 SNHLY, CDR2 FYNNEI. This CDR3 spans 17 amino acids. The CDR3 spells CASSESRGLVGANVLTF. Written as DNA, the CDR3 is TGTGCCAGCAGTGAGTCCAGGGGGCTGGTTGGGGCCAACGTCCTGACTTTC.